What follows are 29 T cell receptor beta chains derived from one specimen sequenced in a study of cytomegalovirus exposure and HLA in healthy donors. Vbeta (60) and Jbeta (13) primers were used in the PCR. Profiled with immunoSEQ multiplex PCR; TCRdb holds only in-frame clones, not every one. The sample gives 150,000 to 200,000 clones, approximately 84% of which show up once; 3.8% is in the top ten. Sequences were obtained from PBMCs. Receptors originate from a man in his fifties or sixties in good health and CMV-seronegative.

The rearrangement uses TRBV6-6 and TRBJ1-3; TRBD1 matches at 8 bases. The germline gives CDR1 MNHNY, CDR2 SVGAGI (reference sequence). The ends lost 2 bases at V and 2 bases at J; junction bases unmatched: 5. The CDR3 has 16 residues. Here the CDR3 DNA reads TGTGCCAGCAGTTACCCTCAGGGGGCAACTGGAAACACCATATATTTT. Translating it yields CASSYPQGATGNTIYF.

This clone was found a few times. The J gene is TRBJ2-1, the V gene TRBV5-6; TRBD2 agrees at 10 bases. With 2 bases clipped from V and 1 base from J, the junction kept 9 bases outside the gene matches. Germline values: CDR1 SGHDT, CDR2 YYEEEE. CDR3 size: 18 residues. The CDR3 DNA reads as TGTGCCAGCAGCTTCTATAGCGGGGGGCAGACATCCTACAATGAGCAGTTCTTC. It specifies CASSFYSGGQTSYNEQFF.

The chain uses TRBV5-6 and TRBJ1-4; perhaps TRBD1 as D (5 bases). Trimming took 2 bases from V and 0 from J, leaving 11 bases between them. Germline assignment: CDR1 SGHDT and CDR2 YYEEEE. The CDR3 loop spans 16 amino acids. DNA of the CDR3: TGTGCCAGCAGCTTCGGGACTTACGCAACTAATGAAAAACTGTTTTTT. This translates into CASSFGTYATNEKLFF.

V and J are TRBV15 and TRBJ2-4; D might be TRBD2 (6 bases). The length of the CDR3 is 13 residues. Germline assignment: CDR1 LNHNV and CDR2 YYDKDF (reference sequence). The V end was cut by 6 bases, the J end by 8 bases, with 14 bases between. The CDR3 DNA reads TGTGCCACCAGTCCTGACGTAGCGGACATTCAGTACTTC. The encoded protein is CATSPDVADIQYF.

CDR3 DNA sequence: TGTGCCAGCAGCTCCGGACAGGGTCACACTGAAGCTTTCTTT. It is translated as CASSSGQGHTEAFF. The V and J genes are TRBV7-9 and TRBJ1-1, with 8 bases lining up with TRBD1. With 4 bases clipped from V and 3 bases from J, the junction kept 4 bases outside the gene matches. The V gene's germline CDR1 is SEHNR and CDR2 FQNEAQ (reference sequence). The CDR3 is made up of 14 amino acids.

The chain joins TRBV11-2 to TRBJ2-1, with a possible D match to TRBD1 (5 bases). Germline CDR1 SGHAT, CDR2 FQNNGV. The CDR3 is made up of 12 amino acids. V was trimmed by 1 base and J by 10 bases, leaving 8 bases between them. CDR3 loop: CASSLGYREQFF. CDR3 nucleotides: TGTGCCAGCAGCTTAGGTTACAGGGAGCAGTTCTTC.

For this clone: A read error may produce the germline difference seen at one junction end. The V and J genes are TRBV7-9 and TRBJ2-7, with 9 bases fitting TRBD1. Germline V CDR1 and CDR2: SEHNR, FQNEAQ (reference sequence). The CDR3 has 13 amino acids. CDR3 residues: CSSSVGQGYEQYF. The CDR3, as DNA: TGTTCCAGCAGCGTGGGACAGGGTTACGAGCAGTACTTC.

The chain links TRBV4-3 to TRBJ2-1, with 7 bases identical to TRBD2. CDR3 length: 16 residues. Germline CDR1 is LGHNA and CDR2 is YSLEER. Trimming at V came to 3 bases and at J to 0 bases, leaving 5 bases not matched to a gene. Here the CDR3 reads CASSQEAGSSYNEQFF. The CDR3 nucleotides are TGCGCCAGCAGCCAGGAAGCGGGGAGCTCCTACAATGAGCAGTTCTTC.

This clone occurred once. J is TRBJ2-1 and V is TRBV10-3; tentative D call: TRBD1 (6 bases). The CDR3 loop spans 14 amino acids. Looked up from germline, CDR1 is ENHRY and CDR2 is SYGVKD. V lost 6 bases to trimming and J lost 1 base, with 10 bases between them. The CDR3: CAIRPGQSYNEQFF. As DNA, the CDR3 is TGTGCCATCAGACCGGGACAATCCTACAATGAGCAGTTCTTC.

This rearrangement joins TRBV28 to TRBJ1-5, with D unresolved. The CDR3 is 10 amino acids. Germline assignment: CDR1 MDHEN and CDR2 SYDVKM. V was pared by 8 bases and J by 4 bases, with 3 bases between. The DNA of the CDR3 is TGTGCCAGCCCTAATCAGCCCCAGCATTTT. Protein product: CASPNQPQHF.

The chain has TRBV4-1 and TRBJ2-1, with D possibly being TRBD2 (5 bases). The V gene lost 0 bases and the J gene lost 9 bases, with 9 bases spanning the gap. This CDR3 comprises 13 residues. Germline V lookup: CDR1 MGHRA, CDR2 YSYEKL. This chain's CDR3 is CASSQDREFEQFF. For the CDR3, the DNA is TGCGCCAGCAGCCAAGATCGGGAATTTGAGCAGTTCTTC.

This rearrangement joins TRBV7-2 to TRBJ2-7; TRBD2 aligns across 10 bases. V shed 4 bases, J shed 2 bases, and the junction held 2 bases outside the gene matches. The germline V gene has CDR1 SGHTA and CDR2 FQGNSA. The CDR3 is 14 residues long. The CDR3 here is CASSSLAGPYEQYF. For the CDR3, the DNA is TGTGCCAGCAGCTCACTAGCGGGGCCCTACGAGCAGTACTTC.

V gene TRBV7-2 combines with J gene TRBJ1-6, with a possible D match to TRBD1 (5 bases). CDR3 length: 15 amino acids. Trimming stripped 2 bases from V and 7 bases from J, with 12 bases between. Per germline, CDR1 SGHTA and CDR2 FQGNSA. CDR3 DNA: TGTGCCAGCAGCTTAATGCAGGGCCGCAATTCACCCCTCCACTTT. Its translation is CASSLMQGRNSPLHF.

This clone has only one observation. The chain recombines TRBV2 with TRBJ1-5; tentative D call: TRBD1 (5 bases). Deletions cut 6 bases from V and 1 base from J, with 10 bases between. The germline V gene has CDR1 SNHLY and CDR2 FYNNEI. There are 14 residues in the CDR3. The CDR3 DNA follows: TGTGCCAGCAGGCCAGGGTTGAGCAATCAGCCCCAGCATTTT. Its translation: CASRPGLSNQPQHF.

The rearrangement joins TRBV9 to TRBJ1-5; D is possibly TRBD1 (5 bases). The germline gives CDR1 SGDLS, CDR2 YYNGEE. This CDR3 is 15 amino acids long. V lost 4 bases and J lost 7, with 18 bases in between. In DNA form, the CDR3 reads TGTGCCAGCAGCAAAGGAGGGGAGCAGGGACAGCCCCAGCATTTT. It is translated as CASSKGGEQGQPQHF.

The chain is built from TRBV12-5 and TRBJ2-3; 7 bases agree with TRBD1. Per germline, CDR1 LGHNT and CDR2 FRNRAP. This CDR3 has 14 residues. V trimming: 1 base; J trimming: 3 bases; junction bases outside the gene matches: 1. CDR3 protein: CASGLGQGTDTQYF. DNA for the CDR3: TGTGCTAGTGGTTTGGGACAGGGTACAGATACGCAGTATTTT.

This clone occurred a few times. The V call is TRBV6-6, the J call TRBJ1-1; D gene unclear. CDR3 length: 15 residues. Germline CDR1 and CDR2: MNHNY and SVGAGI (reference sequence). V lost 6 bases and J lost 1, with 15 bases in between. The CDR3 DNA reads TGTGCCAGCAGCGACCCCGGAACAGCGAACACTGAAGCTTTCTTT. The encoded protein is CASSDPGTANTEAFF.

The J gene is TRBJ1-2, the V gene TRBV9; D is unresolved. The V and J ends lost 2 bases and 5 bases respectively, with 10 bases between them. This CDR3 comprises 13 residues. The germline V gene has CDR1 SGDLS and CDR2 YYNGEE. In DNA, the CDR3 is TGTGCCAGCAGCGTTGGAGAGCCATATGGCTACACCTTC. Translating it yields CASSVGEPYGYTF.

The V call is TRBV29-1, the J call TRBJ2-2, with D possibly matching TRBD2 (5 bases). The CDR3 is made up of 13 amino acids. The V end was cut by 7 bases, the J end by 2 bases, with 11 bases between. CDR1 is SQVTM, CDR2 ANQGSEA, per germline. The CDR3 loop reads CSASTGNTGELFF. CDR3 nucleotide sequence: TGCAGCGCTTCGACGGGAAACACCGGGGAGCTGTTTTTT.

The chain links TRBV9 to TRBJ2-1, with D perhaps matching TRBD2 (6 bases). From germline, CDR1 is SGDLS and CDR2 YYNGEE. The CDR3 has 15 amino acids. Trimming cost V 2 bases and J 0 bases, with 9 bases left between them. CDR3 in amino acids: CASSVRGSSYNEQFF. DNA for the CDR3: TGTGCCAGCAGCGTTCGGGGGAGCTCCTACAATGAGCAGTTCTTC.

CDR3 DNA: TGTGCCACCAGCACCCCCCGCCGGGGGGCCTCCTACGAGCAGTACTTC. Translated, it gives CATSTPRRGASYEQYF. The V call is TRBV15, the J call TRBJ2-7, with D possibly being TRBD2 (7 bases). The germline V gene has CDR1 LNHNV and CDR2 YYDKDF (reference sequence). The CDR3 spans 16 residues. V dropped 4 bases and J dropped 0 bases, with 16 bases sitting between them.

The chain has TRBV6-4 and TRBJ2-7; 10 nucleotides match TRBD2. V lost 1 base to trimming and J lost 0 bases; unmatched junction nucleotides: 6. The CDR3 totals 17 residues. Germline V gene data show CDR1 as MRHNA and CDR2 as SNTAGT. In DNA, the CDR3 is TGTGCCAGCAGTGACTTGAGCGGGGGGGCCTCCTCCTACGAGCAGTACTTC. Its translation: CASSDLSGGASSYEQYF.

The chain carries TRBV30 and TRBJ2-2; 7 nucleotides line up with TRBD1. This CDR3 spans 14 amino acids. Germline CDR1 and CDR2: GTSNPN and SVGIG (reference sequence). V lost 3 bases, J lost 3 bases, and 4 bases stayed unmatched. CDR3 sequence: CAWRGQRYTGELFF. The CDR3 region has the DNA TGTGCCTGGAGGGGACAGAGATACACCGGGGAGCTGTTTTTT.

The V and J genes are TRBV7-2 and TRBJ2-1; possibly TRBD2 for D (7 bases). V gave up 4 bases and J gave up 9 bases, with 19 bases separating them. The germline V gene encodes CDR1 SGHTA and CDR2 FQGNSA. The CDR3 length is 15 residues. The CDR3 sequence is CASSSRGPLGVEQFF. CDR3 in DNA: TGTGCCAGCAGCTCGCGGGGGCCCTTGGGGGTTGAGCAGTTCTTC.

This clone was seen a handful of times. The rearrangement links TRBV6-5 to TRBJ1-1; 8 nucleotides match TRBD1. The CDR3 totals 15 residues. The germline V gene has CDR1 MNHEY and CDR2 SVGAGI. V dropped 5 bases and J dropped 3; count of bases not matched to a gene: 8. CDR3 nucleotide sequence: TGTGCCAGCAGTACATTGACAGGGGTTCACACTGAAGCTTTCTTT. Translation gives CASSTLTGVHTEAFF.

The genes are TRBV6-5 and TRBJ2-6; no reliable D call. CDR3 length: 14 amino acids. Trimming left V 5 bases short and J 1 base short, with 6 bases between. CDR1 and CDR2 (germline): MNHEY, SVGAGI. Here the CDR3 DNA reads TGTGCCAGCAGTCTAAAGTCTGGGGCCAACGTCCTGACTTTC. Translation: CASSLKSGANVLTF.

The DNA of the CDR3 is TGTGCCAGCAGGGGGGGCAACGCGGGGGACACTGAAGCTTTCTTT. Protein sequence: CASRGGNAGDTEAFF. The chain is built from TRBV7-8 and TRBJ1-1; maybe TRBD1 (6 bases). Germline-derived CDR1 and CDR2 are SGHVS and FQNEAQ. Deletions cut 6 bases from V and 3 bases from J, with 17 bases between. The CDR3 loop spans 15 amino acids.

The genes are TRBV15 and TRBJ1-4; possible D gene TRBD1, 6 bases. Trimming stripped 5 bases from V and 0 bases from J, with 19 bases between. From germline, CDR1 is LNHNV and CDR2 YYDKDF (reference sequence). This CDR3 contains 18 residues. The CDR3 sequence is CATSPQDRRYSTNEKLFF. The CDR3 nucleotides are TGTGCCACCAGCCCCCAAGACAGGCGGTATTCAACTAATGAAAAACTGTTTTTT.

The chain links TRBV2 to TRBJ2-5; no reliable D call. Deletions cut 6 bases from V and 5 bases from J, with 13 bases between. The CDR3 extends over 13 amino acids. Germline-derived CDR1 and CDR2 are SNHLY and FYNNEI. The DNA for the CDR3 is TGTGCCAGCAGAGCCAGTCCGCGGGAGACCCAGTACTTC. This sequence encodes CASRASPRETQYF.